This T cell receptor beta chain originates from a study of T-cell memory formation after mild COVID-19. V was trimmed by 0 bases and J by 3 bases, leaving 4 bases between them. Per the germline V gene, CDR1 is SGHKS and CDR2 is YYEKEE (reference sequence). This CDR3 comprises 14 residues. This clonotype was seen more than once but under ten times. TCRdb re-called the 5' RACE reads through MiXCR, storing one row per CDR3 protein. The profile shows some 250,000 distinct CDR3 sequences, roughly 18% of them singletons. The chain links TRBV5-5 to TRBJ2-6; D remains unclear. Sequences were obtained from PBMCs or a T cell subset sorted from them (not recorded which). This TCR derives from a man aged 18 to 30 who had mild COVID-19 (a few samples of this study predate the infection). Cell type and time point are not known. Here the CDR3 reads CASSLAIGANVLTF. The CDR3 DNA sequence: TGTGCCAGCAGCTTGGCCATTGGGGCCAACGTCCTGACTTTC.